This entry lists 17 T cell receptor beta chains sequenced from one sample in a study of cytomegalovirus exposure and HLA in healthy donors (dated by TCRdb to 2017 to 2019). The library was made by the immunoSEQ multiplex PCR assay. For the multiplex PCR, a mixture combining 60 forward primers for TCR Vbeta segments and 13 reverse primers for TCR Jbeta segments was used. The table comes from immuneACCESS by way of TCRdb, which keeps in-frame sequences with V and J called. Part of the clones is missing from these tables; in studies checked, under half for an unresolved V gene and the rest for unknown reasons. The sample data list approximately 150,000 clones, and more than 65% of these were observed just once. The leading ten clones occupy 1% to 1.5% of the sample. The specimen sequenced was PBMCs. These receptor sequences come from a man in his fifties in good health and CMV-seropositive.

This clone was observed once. CDR3 sequence: CASSLGQYTEAFF. The CDR3 DNA sequence: TGTGCCAGCAGCTTGGGACAGTACACTGAAGCTTTCTTT. The V and J genes are TRBV7-9 and TRBJ1-1, with TRBD1 identical over 7 bases. V was pared by 3 bases and J by 3 bases, with 1 base of the junction left unmatched. The CDR3 loop spans 13 amino acids. The germline V gene encodes CDR1 SEHNR and CDR2 FQNEAQ (reference sequence). The full variable domain, in which reference TRBV7-9 and TRBJ1-1 provide the parts outside the CDR3, is DTGVSQNPRHKITKRGQNVTFRCDPISEHNRLYWYRQTLGQGPEFLTYFQNEAQLEKSRLLSDRFSAERPKGSFSTLEIQRTEQGDSAMYLCASSLGQYTEAFFGQGTRLTVV.

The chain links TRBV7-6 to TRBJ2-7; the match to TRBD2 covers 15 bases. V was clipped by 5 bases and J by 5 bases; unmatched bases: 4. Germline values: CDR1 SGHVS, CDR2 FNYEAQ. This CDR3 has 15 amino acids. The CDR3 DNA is TGTGCCAGCAGCCCTGGACTAGCGGGAGGGGACGAGCAGTACTTC. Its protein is CASSPGLAGGDEQYF.

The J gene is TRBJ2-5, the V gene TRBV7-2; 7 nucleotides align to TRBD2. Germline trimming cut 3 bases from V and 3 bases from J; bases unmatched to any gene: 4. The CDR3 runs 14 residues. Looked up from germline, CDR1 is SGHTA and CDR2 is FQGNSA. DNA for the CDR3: TGTGCCAGCAGCTTTGGGAGGGCGGAAGAGACCCAGTACTTC. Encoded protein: CASSFGRAEETQYF.

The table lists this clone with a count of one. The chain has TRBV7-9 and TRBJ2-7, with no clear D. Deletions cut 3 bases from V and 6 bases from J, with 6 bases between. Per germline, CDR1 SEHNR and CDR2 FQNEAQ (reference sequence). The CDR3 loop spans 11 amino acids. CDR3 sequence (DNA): TGTGCCAGCAGCTTGGAGCGCGAGCAGTACTTC. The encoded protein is CASSLEREQYF.

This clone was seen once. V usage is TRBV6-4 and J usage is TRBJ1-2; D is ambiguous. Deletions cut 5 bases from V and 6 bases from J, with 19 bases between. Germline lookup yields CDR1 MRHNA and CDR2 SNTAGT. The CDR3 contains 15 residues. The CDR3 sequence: CASSPVPPGKHGYTF. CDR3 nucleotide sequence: TGTGCCAGCAGTCCGGTCCCCCCCGGGAAGCATGGCTACACCTTC.

For the CDR3, the DNA is TGTGCCAGCTCACCACCTGCTAGGGAGACCCAGTACTTC. Translating it yields CASSPPARETQYF. The chain combines TRBV18 with TRBJ2-5; D call uncertain. Trimming shortened V by 0 bases and J by 5 bases, and 7 bases separated the two germline ends. The CDR3 is made up of 13 amino acids. Germline assignment: CDR1 KGHSH and CDR2 LQKENI.

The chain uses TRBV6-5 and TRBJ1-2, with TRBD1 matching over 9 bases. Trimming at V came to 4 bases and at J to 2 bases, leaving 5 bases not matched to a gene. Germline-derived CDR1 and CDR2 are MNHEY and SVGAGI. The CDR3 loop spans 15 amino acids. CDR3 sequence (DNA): TGTGCCAGCAGTTCCCCCGGGACAGGGAACTATGGCTACACCTTC. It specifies CASSSPGTGNYGYTF.

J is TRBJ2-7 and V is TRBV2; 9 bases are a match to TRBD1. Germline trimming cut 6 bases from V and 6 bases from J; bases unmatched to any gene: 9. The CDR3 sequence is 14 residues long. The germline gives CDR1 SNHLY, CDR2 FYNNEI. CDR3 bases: TGTGCCAGCAGGATCGGGACAGGGACCGGCGAGCAGTACTTC. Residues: CASRIGTGTGEQYF.

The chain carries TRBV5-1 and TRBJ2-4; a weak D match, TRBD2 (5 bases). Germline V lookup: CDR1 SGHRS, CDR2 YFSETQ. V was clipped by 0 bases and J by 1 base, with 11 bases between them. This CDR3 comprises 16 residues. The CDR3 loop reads CASSLAGPGAKNIQYF. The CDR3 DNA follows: TGCGCCAGCAGCTTGGCAGGCCCGGGGGCCAAAAACATTCAGTACTTC.

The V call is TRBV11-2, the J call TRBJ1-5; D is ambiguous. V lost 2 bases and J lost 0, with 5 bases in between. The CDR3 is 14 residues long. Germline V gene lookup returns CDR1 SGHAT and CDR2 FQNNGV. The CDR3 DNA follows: TGTGCCAGCAGCTTAACAGATAGCAATCAGCCCCAGCATTTT. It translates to CASSLTDSNQPQHF.

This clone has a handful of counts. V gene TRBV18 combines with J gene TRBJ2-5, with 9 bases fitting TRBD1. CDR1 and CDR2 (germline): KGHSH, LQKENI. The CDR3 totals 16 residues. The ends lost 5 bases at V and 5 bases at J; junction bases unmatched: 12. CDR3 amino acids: CASSAGPGQGGETQYF. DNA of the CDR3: TGTGCCAGCTCAGCCGGTCCGGGACAGGGAGGGGAGACCCAGTACTTC.

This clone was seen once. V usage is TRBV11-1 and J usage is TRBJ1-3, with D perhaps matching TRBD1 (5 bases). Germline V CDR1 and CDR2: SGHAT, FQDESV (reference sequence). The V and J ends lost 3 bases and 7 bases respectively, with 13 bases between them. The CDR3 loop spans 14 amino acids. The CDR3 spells CASSLRQNPNTIYF. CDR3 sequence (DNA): TGTGCCAGCAGCTTGAGACAGAACCCGAACACCATATATTTT.

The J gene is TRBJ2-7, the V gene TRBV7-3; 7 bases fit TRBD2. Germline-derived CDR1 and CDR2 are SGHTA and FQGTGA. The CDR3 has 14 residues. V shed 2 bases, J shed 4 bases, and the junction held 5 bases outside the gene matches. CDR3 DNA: TGTGCCAGCAGCTTACTGGGGGGGTCGTACGAGCAGTACTTC. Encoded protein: CASSLLGGSYEQYF.

In DNA, the CDR3 is TGTGCCTCTTACGGTCCTAATCAGCCCCAGCATTTT. It specifies CASYGPNQPQHF. The chain uses TRBV28 and TRBJ1-5; unclear D gene. This CDR3 comprises 12 residues. Germline V gene data show CDR1 as MDHEN and CDR2 as SYDVKM. Deletions cut 11 bases from V and 4 bases from J, with 12 bases between.

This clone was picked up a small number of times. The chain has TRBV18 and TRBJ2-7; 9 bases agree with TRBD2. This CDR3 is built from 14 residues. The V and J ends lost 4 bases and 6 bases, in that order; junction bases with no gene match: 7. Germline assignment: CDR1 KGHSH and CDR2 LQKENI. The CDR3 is CASSQASGAREQYF. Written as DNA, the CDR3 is TGTGCCAGCTCACAGGCTAGCGGGGCCCGCGAGCAGTACTTC. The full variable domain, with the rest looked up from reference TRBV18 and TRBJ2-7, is NAGVMQNPRHLVRRRGQEARLRCSPMKGHSHVYWYRQLPEEGLKFMVYLQKENIIDESGMPKERFSAEFPKEGPSILRIQQVVRGDSAAYFCASSQASGAREQYFGPGTRLTVT.

CDR3 DNA sequence: TGTGCCAGCAGTCAAGGGCTAGCGGGGCCCAACAATGAGCAGTTCTTC. Amino acids: CASSQGLAGPNNEQFF. The chain uses TRBV28 and TRBJ2-1; TRBD2 matches 9 bases. Unmatched junction bases numbered 10, after V lost 5 bases and J lost 5 bases. The CDR3 contains 16 residues. The germline V gene has CDR1 MDHEN and CDR2 SYDVKM.

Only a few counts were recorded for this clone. CDR3 protein: CASSLFGVTNEKLFF. CDR3 bases: TGTGCCAGCAGTTTATTCGGGGTCACTAATGAAAAACTGTTTTTT. This chain uses TRBV28 with TRBJ1-4; D unresolved. V was clipped by 1 base and J by 2 bases, with 8 bases between them. This CDR3 contains 15 residues. Germline V gene sequence: CDR1 MDHEN, CDR2 SYDVKM.